The present T cell receptor beta chain was sequenced within a study of metastatic and nonmetastatic thyroid tumors. TCRdb ran MiXCR on the PCR reads. The sample includes tens of thousands of clones, under 20% of them seen just once. Germline V gene sequence: CDR1 MNHEY, CDR2 SVGAGI. The junction had 10 bases not matched to a gene; V was cut back by 4 bases and J by 7 bases. The CDR3 covers 16 residues. The sample holds many counts of this clone. Every patient was untreated before thyroid surgery. This receptor was identified in a male donor with papillary thyroid cancer or a benign thyroid nodule (not recorded which). Some clones in this sample may be carry-over from other donors' samples. The chain has TRBV6-5 and TRBJ2-3, with 11 bases matching TRBD2. The sequenced sample was blood. CDR3 residues: CASSSQLAGDLNTQYF. Here the CDR3 DNA reads TGTGCCAGCAGTTCCCAACTAGCGGGGGATCTTAATACGCAGTATTTT.